This paragraph covers one TCR beta chain sequence. Its antigen is unidentified. Given the absence of the conserved phenylalanine or tryptophan at the CDR3 end, a read error is likely. Because the CDR3's place on the DNA is in doubt, the DNA is left out and the CDR3 is given as listed by TCRdb. The CDR3 has 12 amino acids, counting both end residues. Germline V gene data show CDR1 as SEHNR and CDR2 as FQNEAQ (reference sequence). The sample belongs to a study of blood T cells in healthy people across ages. It was with a sample-barcoded 5' primer and a J-beta primer mix that a second PCR of roughly 6 to 12 cycles was run. Via MiXCR, TCRdb re-called the 5' RACE reads, giving one row per CDR3 protein. The sample has roughly 1 million distinct CDR3 sequences, approximately 25% seen once. Study conclusions and caveats: Estimated diversity across one million T cells was deemed an underestimate.

These records were also assigned to another study, of T cells of mothers and their children. From that second work: Second-PCR amplification with M1S added sample barcodes and 2-4 random nucleotides.

The sequenced material came from blood. The clonotype was recovered from a girl aged 2-10 years in good health. The J gene is TRBJ1-1, the V gene TRBV7-9; TRBD1, the table's D call, lacks a check against the DNA. CDR3 sequence reads: CASSRDRVKTFS.